One sample yielded the 16 T cell receptor beta chains listed below, sequenced in a study. MiXCR was run by TCRdb on the RT-PCR reads, yielding one entry per CDR3 protein. The sample has about 680,000 distinct CDR3 sequences; 14% are singletons. The sample comprised memory CD4+ T cells from blood. The receptors derive from a female donor in good health, serving as a healthy control.

This clonotype has more than one count but fewer than ten. The chain uses TRBV28 and TRBJ2-3; 8 bases align to TRBD2. CDR3 length: 14 residues. V lost 7 bases to trimming and J lost 8 bases; unmatched junction nucleotides: 11. Germline-derived CDR1 and CDR2 are MDHEN and SYDVKM. The chain's CDR3 is CASNRAGGHATQYF. DNA of the CDR3: TGTGCCAGCAACAGGGCGGGAGGTCACGCTACGCAGTATTTT.

This clonotype came up many times. The chain carries TRBV5-5 and TRBJ2-5, with TRBD1 as a possible D gene (5 bases). This CDR3 is 15 amino acids long. V was pared by 2 bases and J by 6 bases, with 17 bases between. CDR1 SGHKS and CDR2 YYEKEE come from the germline V gene (reference sequence). CDR3 coding DNA: TGTGCCAGCAGCTTCTTTACTGGGGCTGGGCAGACCCAGTACTTC. Its translation: CASSFFTGAGQTQYF.

This clonotype appeared many times. The chain recombines TRBV20-1 with TRBJ2-1, with a weak D call TRBD2 (6 bases). Trimming stripped 0 bases from V and 0 bases from J, with 12 bases between. CDR3 length: 16 residues. Germline V CDR1 and CDR2: DFQATT, SNEGSKA (reference sequence). CDR3 in amino acids: CSARDGARGSYNEQFF. Here the CDR3 DNA reads TGCAGTGCTAGAGATGGTGCGCGGGGCTCCTACAATGAGCAGTTCTTC.

The sample holds a few counts of this clonotype. V usage is TRBV7-2 and J usage is TRBJ1-1; no firm D call. Trimming pared 2 bases from V and 5 bases from J, leaving 9 bases between. Germline V CDR1 and CDR2: SGHTA, FQGNSA. The CDR3 is 13 amino acids. The CDR3 nucleotides are TGTGCCAGCAGCTTATTTCCCCCTACTGAAGCTTTCTTT. Amino acid sequence: CASSLFPPTEAFF.

This chain links TRBV6-5 with TRBJ1-6; D not certain. The CDR3 is made up of 13 amino acids. Germline assignment: CDR1 MNHEY and CDR2 SVGAGI. V shed 3 bases and J shed 7 bases, with 7 bases lying between them. CDR3 residues: CASSYRANSPLHF. The CDR3 DNA follows: TGTGCCAGCAGTTATAGGGCGAATTCACCCCTCCACTTT.

This clonotype was found a few times. The chain recombines TRBV27 with TRBJ2-7; 9 bases match TRBD2. Losses at the gene ends were 6 bases for V and 3 bases for J; bases not matched to a gene: 9. Germline CDR1 is MNHEY and CDR2 is SMNVEV (reference sequence). This CDR3 has 15 amino acids. The CDR3 DNA reads TGTGCCAGCAGCAATCTCGGTAGCGGGAGCTACGAGCAGTACTTC. Its translation: CASSNLGSGSYEQYF.

This clonotype was counted a few times. The chain uses TRBV9 and TRBJ2-7; TRBD2 matches at 8 bases. CDR3 length equals 15 residues. Germline V CDR1 and CDR2: SGDLS, YYNGEE. Trimming removed 2 bases from V and 3 bases from J; junction bases left unmatched: 7. DNA of the CDR3: TGTGCCAGCAGCGTCCCACTAGCGGACTTCTACGAGCAGTACTTC. It encodes CASSVPLADFYEQYF.

J is TRBJ2-1 and V is TRBV7-8, with 15 bases that match TRBD2. The germline V gene has CDR1 SGHVS and CDR2 FQNEAQ. Trimming took 1 base from V and 7 from J; bases not matched to a gene: 11. This CDR3 is built from 19 residues. CDR3 sequence (DNA): TGTGCCAGCAGCTTAGTATCCGGACTAGCGGGAGGGCCATGGAATGAGCAGTTCTTC. This gives the protein CASSLVSGLAGGPWNEQFF. Drawing the rest from reference TRBV7-8 and TRBJ2-1, the complete variable domain is GAGVSQSPRYKVAKRGQDVALRCDPISGHVSLFWYQQALGQGPEFLTYFQNEAQLDKSGLPSDRFFAERPEGSVSTLKIQRTQQEDSAVYLCASSLVSGLAGGPWNEQFFGPGTRLTVL.

This sequence joins TRBV7-2 and TRBJ2-5; 10 positions agree with TRBD2. The CDR3 runs 15 residues. Per the germline V gene, CDR1 is SGHTA and CDR2 is FQGNSA. After removal of 5 bases from V and 2 bases from J, the junction contained 5 bases not matched to a gene. The CDR3 sequence: CASSVSGGPQETQYF. The CDR3 coding sequence is TGTGCCAGCAGCGTTAGCGGGGGGCCTCAAGAGACCCAGTACTTC.

This clonotype was detected many times. The chain uses TRBV5-6 and TRBJ2-3; D is ambiguous. Trimming removed 4 bases from V and 5 bases from J, with 14 bases in between. Germline CDR1 is SGHDT and CDR2 is YYEEEE. The CDR3 covers 14 residues. DNA of the CDR3: TGTGCCAGCAGCGGCACGTCAGTTAAAGATACGCAGTATTTT. Translation: CASSGTSVKDTQYF.

The gene calls are TRBV19 and TRBJ2-2; TRBD2 agrees at 7 bases. V lost 3 bases and J lost 3; bases outside the gene matches: 4. Looked up from germline, CDR1 is LNHDA and CDR2 is SQIVND (reference sequence). The CDR3 covers 15 residues. The CDR3 reads CASSIRLADTGELFF. The CDR3 DNA sequence: TGTGCCAGTAGTATTAGACTAGCTGACACCGGGGAGCTGTTTTTT.

J is TRBJ2-2 and V is TRBV12-3 or TRBV12-4, with 9 bases that match TRBD1. This CDR3 has 17 residues. J lost 5 bases, V lost 5 bases, and 12 bases had no gene match. CDR3 DNA: TGTGCCAGCAGTAGCGCATCCGGGACAGGGAGGACCGGGGAGCTGTTTTTT. It specifies CASSSASGTGRTGELFF.

In DNA form, the CDR3 reads TGTGCCACCAGCAGAGTACAGGGCAATCAGCCCCAGCATTTT. Its translation is CATSRVQGNQPQHF. The chain employs TRBV15 and TRBJ1-5, with D maybe TRBD1 (5 bases). V shed 1 base and J shed 2 bases, with 6 bases lying between them. This CDR3 has 14 residues. Germline values: CDR1 LNHNV, CDR2 YYDKDF (reference sequence).

This clonotype came up many times. V is TRBV3-1 and J is TRBJ1-2; no clear D. Germline loops: CDR1 LGHDT, CDR2 YNNKEL (reference sequence). Trimming removed 4 bases from V and 4 bases from J, with 13 bases in between. The CDR3 runs to 14 residues. CDR3 region: CASSPTAGSYGYTF. The DNA for the CDR3 is TGTGCCAGCAGCCCGACTGCGGGGAGCTATGGCTACACCTTC.

In this sample, this clonotype turned up many times. The CDR3 here is CASRVVSGANVLTF. The CDR3 region has the DNA TGCGCCAGCAGAGTAGTCTCCGGGGCCAACGTCCTGACTTTC. J is TRBJ2-6 and V is TRBV5-1; D is ambiguous. Germline V lookup: CDR1 SGHRS, CDR2 YFSETQ. V dropped 5 bases and J dropped 4 bases, with 10 bases sitting between them. The CDR3 extends over 14 amino acids.

A few counts support this clonotype. This chain joins TRBV27 and TRBJ2-7; D perhaps matches TRBD1 (6 bases). CDR1 and CDR2 from the germline V gene are MNHEY and SMNVEV (reference sequence). CDR3 length: 14 residues. V was clipped by 6 bases and J by 2 bases, with 14 bases between them. CDR3 nucleotide sequence: TGTGCCAGCAGAAGAAACGGACAGACCTACGAGCAGTACTTC. The encoded protein is CASRRNGQTYEQYF.